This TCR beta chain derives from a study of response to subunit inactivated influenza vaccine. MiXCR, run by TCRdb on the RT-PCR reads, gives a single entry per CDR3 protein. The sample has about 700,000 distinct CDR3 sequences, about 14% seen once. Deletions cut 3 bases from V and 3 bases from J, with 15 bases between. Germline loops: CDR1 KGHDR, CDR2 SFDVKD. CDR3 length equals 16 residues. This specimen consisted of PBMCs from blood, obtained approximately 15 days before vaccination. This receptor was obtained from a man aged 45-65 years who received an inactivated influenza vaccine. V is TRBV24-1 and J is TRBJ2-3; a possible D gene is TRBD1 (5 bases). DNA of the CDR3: TGTGCCACCAGTGATCCAGGGTATAAGGGAACAGATACGCAGTATTTT. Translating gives CATSDPGYKGTDTQYF.